What follows are 6 T cell receptor beta chains derived from one specimen sequenced in a study of glioma-infiltrating T cells after dendritic cell vaccination. Time point given: after dendritic cell vaccination, including at tumor progression/relapse. TCRdb keeps only in-frame clones here, not all; method: immunoSEQ multiplex PCR. The sample has about 94,000 clones; over 80% are singletons. Here the sequenced sample was blood, taken after dendritic cell vaccination. Source of these receptors: a human donor with glioblastoma.

The V call is TRBV9, the J call TRBJ2-7; 9 bases map to TRBD1. The V gene's germline CDR1 is SGDLS and CDR2 YYNGEE. The CDR3 loop spans 15 amino acids. The trim removed 3 bases at V and 7 bases at J, leaving 11 bases unmatched. The CDR3 DNA reads TGTGCCAGCAGCGCCTCGGGACAGGGATCTTCTGAGCAGTACTTC. Protein sequence: CASSASGQGSSEQYF.

This chain links TRBV19 with TRBJ2-7; 10 bases are shared with TRBD2. The trim removed 7 bases at V and 4 bases at J, leaving 7 bases unmatched. The germline CDR1 and CDR2 sequences are LNHDA and SQIVND (reference sequence). The length of the CDR3 is 14 residues. The CDR3 DNA is TGTGCCAGTACCTCAAGCGGGGGGGCTTACGAGCAGTACTTC. This codes for CASTSSGGAYEQYF.

V usage is TRBV19 and J usage is TRBJ1-1; weak D call: TRBD1 (6 bases). CDR3 length: 14 amino acids. Trimming took off 8 bases at V and 1 base at J, with 14 bases between the two ends. The germline V gene has CDR1 LNHDA and CDR2 SQIVND (reference sequence). CDR3 sequence (DNA): TGTGCCAGTTCGACAGGCGGATCGAACACTGAAGCTTTCTTT. It yields the protein CASSTGGSNTEAFF. Full variable domain (missing parts from reference TRBV19 and TRBJ1-1): DGGITQSPKYLFRKEGQNVTLSCEQNLNHDAMYWYRQDPGQGLRLIYYSQIVNDFQKGDIAEGYSVSREKKESFPLTVTSAQKNPTAFYLCASSTGGSNTEAFFGQGTRLTVV.

The CDR3 region is CAWSVGGVWQPQHF. The DNA of the CDR3 is TGTGCCTGGAGTGTAGGGGGAGTTTGGCAGCCCCAGCATTTT. The chain is built from TRBV30 and TRBJ1-5, with D perhaps matching TRBD1 (6 bases). CDR3 length: 14 residues. Germline V gene lookup returns CDR1 GTSNPN and CDR2 SVGIG (reference sequence). Trimming took off 0 bases at V and 7 bases at J, with 13 bases between the two ends.

This clone was counted only a few times. The chain carries TRBV30 and TRBJ2-2; 9 nucleotides agree with TRBD1. V gave up 6 bases and J gave up 5 bases; unmatched junction bases: 13. The CDR3 has 16 residues. In germline, CDR1 is GTSNPN, CDR2 SVGIG (reference sequence). The chain's CDR3 is CACPTAGQGSTGELFF. Here the CDR3 DNA reads TGTGCCTGCCCCACCGCGGGACAGGGTTCAACCGGGGAGCTGTTTTTT. Variable domain in full (rest from reference TRBV30 and TRBJ2-2): SQTIHQWPATLVQPVGSPLSLECTVEGTSNPNLYWYRQAAGRGLQLLFYSVGIGQISSEVPQNLSASRPQDRQFILSSKKLLLSDSGFYLCACPTAGQGSTGELFFGEGSRLTVL.

V gene TRBV19 combines with J gene TRBJ1-5; D is perhaps TRBD1 (6 bases). CDR3 length equals 16 residues. V lost 5 bases and J lost 7, with 21 bases in between. Per germline, CDR1 LNHDA and CDR2 SQIVND (reference sequence). In DNA form, the CDR3 reads TGTGCCAGTAGTGGACGGACACAGGGAGGGGTCCAGCCCCAGCATTTT. Translating it yields CASSGRTQGGVQPQHF.